These T cell receptor beta chains were read from a single sample in a study of blood T cell repertoires in COVID-19. Some clones are missing from TCRdb's copy, which holds only in-frame ones; the method was immunoSEQ multiplex PCR. The profile shows almost 200,000 clones, around 85% of them singletons. Sequenced sample: peripheral blood. Receptors were obtained from a man aged 60-69 years with COVID-19, enrolled during active disease. The conserved cysteine and the conserved F or W are not part of the CDR3 here.

V: TRBV27
J: TRBJ2-3
length: 12
CDR3: ASSSGQGTDTQY

V: TRBV6-1
J: TRBJ2-7
length: 12
CDR3: ASSDPLIDRGEY

V: TRBV3-1/TRBV3-2
J: TRBJ2-7
length: 13
CDR3: ASSQDSRLAGEQY

V: TRBV4-2
J: TRBJ1-5
length: 14
CDR3: ASSQDRDRGRQPQH

V: TRBV5-1
J: TRBJ2-1
length: 10
CDR3: ASSLSLNEQF

V: TRBV4-2
J: TRBJ1-1
length: 14
CDR3: ASSPSSGQGSSEAF

V: TRBV2
J: TRBJ2-7
length: 12
CDR3: ASSPTGTTLEQY

V: TRBV6-5
J: TRBJ1-5
length: 12
CDR3: ASRGGGGNQPQH

V: TRBV3-1/TRBV3-2
J: TRBJ1-2
length: 10
CDR3: ASSHRDYGYT

V: TRBV10-1
J: TRBJ1-6
length: 11
CDR3: ASSGTVNSPLH

V: TRBV30
J: TRBJ2-5
length: 13
CDR3: AWSVASHTGQGTY